This is a list of T cell receptor beta chains from one sample in a study of early T cells in non-severe SARS-CoV-2 infection. TCRdb reprocessed the 5' RACE reads via MiXCR and lists one record per CDR3 protein. The sample lists 40,000 to 45,000 distinct CDR3 sequences, about 4.9% occurring once. Sequencing was performed on whole blood. These receptors originate from an adult who was a healthcare worker with PCR-confirmed SARS-CoV-2 infection or an uninfected control (not recorded which). Both conserved end residues are part of each CDR3. The D gene is left open where the match is weak. A clone size is listed for some rows: how often the clone was seen (once, few, many), or a class if it is expanded.

j_call,d_call,v_call,clone_size,cdr3_nt,cdr3_aa
TRBJ2-3,-,TRBV4-1,many,TGCGCCAGCAGCCAAGATCGGGCCGCTAGCACAGATACGCAGTATTTT,CASSQDRAASTDTQYF
TRBJ2-1,-,TRBV20-1,many,TGCAGTGCTCAAGAGGATAACTACAATGAGCAGTTCTTC,CSAQEDNYNEQFF
TRBJ1-1,TRBD1,TRBV5-4,many,TGTGCCAGCAGCTTGGGACAGGGGGCGGGTGAAGCTTTCTTT,CASSLGQGAGEAFF
TRBJ1-2,TRBD1,TRBV18,many,TGTGCCAGCTCACTGGACAGGGAAGGCTATGGCTACACCTTC,CASSLDREGYGYTF
TRBJ1-2,TRBD1,TRBV29-1,many,TGCAGCGTGGGGGACAGGCTCTTCACCTTC,CSVGDRLFTF
TRBJ1-2,-,TRBV29-1,-,TGCAGCGTTGACGAATGGCAGGTCGGGTTTTATGGCTACACCTTC,CSVDEWQVGFYGYTF
TRBJ2-1,-,TRBV24-1,-,TGTGCCACCAGTGACCCACCCGACAGAGAAAATGAGCAGTTCTTC,CATSDPPDRENEQFF
TRBJ2-2,-,TRBV5-6,medium-sized,TGTGCCAGCAGCTATGCAGGGGACACGAACACCGGGGAGCTGTTTTTT,CASSYAGDTNTGELFF
TRBJ1-2,-,TRBV6-5,-,TGTGCCAGCAGTTACGGTTACTATGGCTACACCTTC,CASSYGYYGYTF
TRBJ1-3,-,TRBV7-8,many,TGTGCCAGCAGCACAGCCGGGACAACCGGAAACACCATATATTTT,CASSTAGTTGNTIYF
TRBJ2-7,-,TRBV21-1,few,TGTGCCAGCAGCACCTCCTACGAGCAGTACTTC,CASSTSYEQYF
TRBJ2-7,-,TRBV7-9,many,TGTGCCAGCAGCTTTACCGGGGAAGGCGAGCAGTACTTC,CASSFTGEGEQYF
TRBJ1-2,TRBD1,TRBV29-1,many,TGCAGCGTATCAGGGGGGCAGAGGAGTCTGCTCTTC,CSVSGGQRSLLF
TRBJ1-4,-,TRBV7-8,many,TGTGCCAGCAGCTTCATAGGGTTTAATGAAAAACTGTTTTTT,CASSFIGFNEKLFF
TRBJ2-1,TRBD1,TRBV18,many,TGTGCCAGCTCACTCATACCCCGGGACAGCTACAATGAGCAGTTCTTC,CASSLIPRDSYNEQFF
TRBJ2-7,TRBD2,TRBV20-1,many,TGCAGTGCTAGCGGGGGACTAGCGGGAGGCGAGCAGTACTTC,CSASGGLAGGEQYF
TRBJ1-2,-,TRBV29-1,few,TGCAGCGTCCCCGGGCCCTGGGGCCGTGAGGGGACTGGCTACACCTTC,CSVPGPWGREGTGYTF
TRBJ2-7,TRBD2,TRBV6-5,few,TGTGCCAGCAGTTACACGGCGACTAGCGGGAGGATTGAGCAGTACTTC,CASSYTATSGRIEQYF
TRBJ2-3,-,TRBV30,-,TGTGCCTGGCTGGCGGGCACAGATACGCAGTATTTT,CAWLAGTDTQYF
TRBJ1-2,TRBD1,TRBV5-5,-,TGTGCCAGCAGCAACACCGGGACAGCCCCTTACACCTTC,CASSNTGTAPYTF
TRBJ1-2,TRBD1,TRBV5-1,few,TGCGCCAGCAGCCCAGGACAGGGCGTCTATGGCTACACCTTC,CASSPGQGVYGYTF
TRBJ1-2,TRBD1,TRBV9,many,TGTGCCAGCAGTACAGGACAGGGGACAGGCTACACCTTC,CASSTGQGTGYTF
TRBJ1-4,-,TRBV5-1,-,TGCGCCAGCAGCTTGGTGTCCGGGGATGCTTTTTTTGCTAATGAAAAACTGTTTTTT,CASSLVSGDAFFANEKLFF
TRBJ2-3,-,TRBV3-1,many,TGTGCCAGTGGACAGTTAGGGACAGATACGCAGTATTTT,CASGQLGTDTQYF
TRBJ2-3,-,TRBV29-1,many,TGCAGCACGTGGGACACGTACACAGATACGCAGTATTTT,CSTWDTYTDTQYF
TRBJ2-5,-,TRBV15,-,TGTGCCACCAGCAGAGATCGGCCCGGCCGAGAGACCCAGTACTTC,CATSRDRPGRETQYF
TRBJ1-1,-,TRBV5-1,few,TGCGCCAGCACCCTGGGACACTCCATGAACACTGAAGCTTTCTTT,CASTLGHSMNTEAFF
TRBJ2-1,TRBD2,TRBV7-9,-,TGTGCCAGCAGCCCCCGAGCGGGAGCTTCCTACAATGAGCAGTTCTTC,CASSPRAGASYNEQFF
TRBJ1-5,-,TRBV20-1,few,TGCAGTGCTAGAGAGGCGCCGCTTAATCAGCCCCAGCATTTT,CSAREAPLNQPQHF
TRBJ2-3,TRBD1,TRBV9,few,TGTGCCAGCACCCCGAATGGACAGGCGACAGATACGCAGTATTTT,CASTPNGQATDTQYF
TRBJ2-3,TRBD1,TRBV6-6,-,TGTGCCAGCAGTCCGGACAGGGGCGATACGCAGTATTTT,CASSPDRGDTQYF
TRBJ2-1,-,TRBV4-3,-,TGCGCCAGCAGCCAGAGGGAGGGGGGCCACTGGGAGCAGTTCTTC,CASSQREGGHWEQFF
TRBJ1-1,-,TRBV29-1,many,TGCAGCACCCGGACCCTGCTCGGGGACACTAACACTGAAGCTTTCTTT,CSTRTLLGDTNTEAFF